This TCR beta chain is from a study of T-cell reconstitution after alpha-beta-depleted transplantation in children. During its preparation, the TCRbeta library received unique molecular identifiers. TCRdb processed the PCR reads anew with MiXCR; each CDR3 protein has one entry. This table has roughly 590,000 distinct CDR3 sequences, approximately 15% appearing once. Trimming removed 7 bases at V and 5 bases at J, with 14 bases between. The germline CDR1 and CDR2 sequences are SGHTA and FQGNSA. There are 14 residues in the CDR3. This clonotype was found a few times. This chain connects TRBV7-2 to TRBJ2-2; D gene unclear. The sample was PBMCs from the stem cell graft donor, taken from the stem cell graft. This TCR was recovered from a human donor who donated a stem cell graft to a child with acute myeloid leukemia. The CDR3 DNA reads TGTGCCAGCACCCCAGGTAGTGGGACCGGGGAGCTGTTTTTT. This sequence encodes CASTPGSGTGELFF.